This TCR beta chain was retrieved from a study of T cell responses to AZD1222 COVID-19 vaccine. With 6 bases clipped from V and 1 base from J, the junction kept 6 bases outside the gene matches. The CDR3 consists of 15 residues. Germline assignment: CDR1 SGDLS and CDR2 YYNGEE. The repertoire was sequenced with immunoSEQ multiplex PCR; TCRdb's copy has only in-frame clones and lacks some. Counted here are roughly 110,000 clones, roughly 87% occurring once; the ten biggest clones make up around 8%. This TCR was sampled from an adult who received the AZD1222 COVID-19 vaccine. Specimen: peripheral blood, collected 28 days after the second AZD1222 dose. V gene TRBV9 combines with J gene TRBJ2-2; 7 bases are a match to TRBD2. The CDR3 DNA is TGTGCCAGCACCAAGCGGGGTCAGAACACCGGGGAGCTGTTTTTT. Residues: CASTKRGQNTGELFF.